This T cell receptor (beta chain) was identified during a study of blood T cell repertoires in COVID-19. Turning to the study itself: Researchers got acute and convalescent COVID-19 samples from the United States, Italy and Spain. T cells, B-cell-depleted T cells, or PBMCs supplied cDNA or gDNA.

Original handling: For nucleated cells, counts were estimated from reference gene primer amplification. The table came from immunoSEQ multiplex PCR; TCRdb's copy has only in-frame clones and leaves some out. V, J and clone size derive from that table, while D and trimming were established from the DNA sequence. The profile covers about 400,000 clones, with roughly 89% appearing a single time and around 1.4% taken by the ten largest. Trimming shortened V by 4 bases and J by 1 base, and 16 bases separated the two germline ends. CDR1 is MGHRA and CDR2 is YSYEKL in the germline V gene. The CDR3 contains 16 residues.

The chain uses TRBV4-1 and TRBJ1-2; perhaps TRBD1 as D (5 bases). Material for sequencing was peripheral blood. The TCR sequence derives from a woman in her 30s with active or convalescent COVID-19. This chain's CDR3 is CASSPGPGPGNYGYTF. The DNA of the CDR3 is TGCGCCAGCAGCCCGGGCCCAGGGCCGGGTAACTATGGCTACACCTTC.